The 4 T cell receptor beta chains presented below share a single source sample, sequenced in a study of CD8+CD57+ T cells in acquired aplastic anemia. The use of genomic DNA as template underpinned the TCR beta VDJ and CDR3 profiling. TCRdb itself ran the reads through MiXCR, one entry per CDR3 protein. The sample has 250,000 to 350,000 distinct CDR3 sequences; approximately 57% are singletons. The sequenced material came from sorted CD4+, CD8+, or CD8+CD57+ T cells (not recorded which) from PBMCs. The source is a human donor with severe aplastic anemia or a healthy control (not recorded which).

This clonotype was seen ten or more times. The chain joins TRBV20-1 to TRBJ2-7; 9 bases map to TRBD1. V lost 6 bases, J lost 3 bases, and 9 bases stayed unmatched. The CDR3 is 14 amino acids. The germline gives CDR1 DFQATT, CDR2 SNEGSKA (reference sequence). DNA of the CDR3: TGCAGTGCCCAACAGGGGGCGTCAAACTACGAGCAGTACTTC. It specifies CSAQQGASNYEQYF.

This clonotype was counted a single time. This chain links TRBV16 with TRBJ1-4; D gene ambiguous. V lost 4 bases to trimming and J lost 8 bases, with 11 bases between them. Germline loops: CDR1 KGHSY, CDR2 FQNENV. The CDR3 covers 13 residues. This chain's CDR3 is CASSPLTGEKLFF. CDR3 in DNA: TGTGCCAGCAGCCCTCTTACCGGGGAAAAACTGTTTTTT.

Comments on this clonotype: A much larger clone differs from this one at a single base, so this may be a read error. The conserved final phenylalanine or tryptophan is absent from the CDR3, which likely points to a read error. The chain links TRBV7-2 to TRBJ2-1; a possible D gene is TRBD2 (6 bases). V was pared by 2 bases and J by 4 bases, with 18 bases between. Per the germline V gene, CDR1 is SGHTA and CDR2 is FQGNSA. The CDR3 loop spans 17 amino acids. Here the CDR3 reads CASSLLYEDYLYNEQFL. CDR3 bases: TGTGCCAGCAGCTTACTTTATGAGGACTATCTATACAATGAGCAGTTCCTC.

This clonotype has at least ten counts. The chain combines TRBV15 with TRBJ1-5; 7 bases agree with TRBD1. V trimming: 5 bases; J trimming: 6 bases; junction bases outside the gene matches: 10. The CDR3 length is 15 residues. Germline V gives CDR1 LNHNV, CDR2 YYDKDF (reference sequence). CDR3: CATSVDRVNSQPQHF. CDR3 coding DNA: TGTGCCACCAGCGTTGACAGGGTAAACTCTCAGCCCCAGCATTTT.